One T cell receptor (beta chain) is described in this entry. This clone has a handful of counts. Its antigen remains unidentified. Per-base qualities were not stored, and no clone one base away is much larger. The record originates from a study of T cell responses to AZD1222 COVID-19 vaccine (dated by TCRdb to the early 2020s). Context from the whole study: A total of just over 230 trial participants underwent TCR sequencing, of whom some 210 received two doses of AZD1222 and about 26 received two doses of the MenACWY control vaccine. Enrollment into the trials was organized by age into subgroups of 18-55, 56-69 and 70-plus years, and those subgroups contained roughly 150, 30 and 60 TCR-sequenced participants, respectively. What the research found in general, with its limitations: Most participants were white British and females outnumbered males, and the authors suggested that clonal diversity may have been underestimated. Spike-specific TCR breadth and depth rose significantly after two AZD1222 doses compared with day 0 and with MenACWY recipients. The vaccine-associated CD4 TCRs covered the entire spike protein, and the dominant responses fell in regions 160-218 and 743-854. Only a handful of AZD1222 recipients were SARS-CoV-2 seropositive at baseline, limiting conclusions about previously exposed vaccinees. Because no samples from the day 14 peak response were available, repertoires could be characterized only after the peak T cell response. Epitopes outside the regions mutated in the B.1.351 and B.1.1.7 variants were reportedly recognized by nearly half of the unique spike-specific TCRs. In the small 56-69-year group, the increase in depth fell short of significance, most likely because of low power.

The label giving this sample's time point can be read as: about 28 days (+/-7) after the second vaccine dose. AZD1222 recipients with second doses at about 4 weeks or about 12 weeks were pooled, because spike-specific TCR depth and breadth did not differ between schedules. Vaccinee samples came from UK trials COV001 and COV002, including a single-blind randomized controlled phase 2/3 trial of AZD1222 (ChAdOx1 nCoV-19) in healthy adults. For TCRbeta chain sequencing, PBMC samples from trial participants were taken at day 0 and at day 28 after the second dose. The germline V gene specifies SGHVS as CDR1 and FQNEAQ as CDR2. The CDR3 spans 16 residues, from the cysteine through the phenylalanine. Only the CDR3 portion is preserved as DNA: 48 bases, with reading frame beginning at the first base. Trimming at the junction amounts to 1 base on V and 1 base on J, and the germline ends lie 11 bases apart.

The CDR3 regions of human TCRbeta chains were analyzed by immunosequencing. The original pipeline was this. Repertoire TCRs were matched against a reference library of SARS-CoV-2-specific TCRs generated with the MIRA antigen-specificity platform. Breadth was defined as the fraction of unique TCRs that were SARS-CoV-2-associated, and depth was defined as the fraction of total T cells that were SARS-CoV-2-associated. Using the MIRA data, each spike-specific TCR was mapped to the spike region that the TCR reacts to and placed in a CD4 or CD8 class. Log10-transformed breadth and depth values were compared by one-way ANOVA with Sidak's multiple comparisons tests. TCRdb holds this immuneACCESS table with in-frame rearrangements only. Some clones are missing; in checked studies, unresolved V genes explain under half, and the rest has no known cause. The V and J calls and clone size are taken from that table; D and trimming were inferred from the DNA. This sample gives roughly 130,000 clones in total; about 93% of them show up just once. The ten largest clones take up approximately 4% of the sample.

The chain is made from TRBV7-8 and TRBJ2-1, with a weak D call of TRBD1 (6 bases match). The origin of this receptor is an adult who received the AZD1222 COVID-19 vaccine. The sample consisted of peripheral blood, taken 28 days after the second AZD1222 dose. For the CDR3, the sequence is CASSLGPRGSYNEQFF. At the DNA level, the sequence is TGTGCCAGCAGCTTAGGGCCCAGGGGATCCTACAATGAGCAGTTCTTC.